This T cell receptor beta chain was recorded in a study of early T cells in non-severe SARS-CoV-2 infection (dated by TCRdb to the early 2020s). The study in broad terms: Because TCR sequencing relied on bulk RNA taken from unsorted whole blood, pairing of alpha and beta chains was not possible. What the research found in general, with its limitations: Matching against VDJdb was skewed toward anti-spike CD8 responses, likely underestimated virus-specific expansions, and missed private and CD4 specificities.

The library was prepared using 5' RACE. Data came from a NextSeq 500. The TCR library protocol attached unique molecular identifiers to individual cDNA molecules to correct for sequencing error and PCR bias. Sequencing covered both TCR alpha and beta chains, and within each sample the abundances of alpha and beta sequences were tightly co-correlated. Concerning the study's data processing: Decombinator V4 was used to perform V gene, J gene and CDR3 annotation of TCR sequences. Expanded TCRs were defined as changing significantly between any two time points under a Poisson model with p below 0.0001. TCR abundances were normalised to the total number of TCRs sequenced in each sample and reported as counts per million. MAIT TCRs were defined by TRAV1-2 paired with TRAJ12, TRAJ20 or TRAJ33, and iNKT TCRs by TRAV10 paired with TRAJ18. VDJdb, accessed 1 November 2021, was searched for CMV, EBV and SARS-CoV-2 annotated TCRs, with TCRs annotated for multiple antigens excluded. Through fastp at Q25 and MiXCR, TCRdb rebuilt clones from the public reads, retaining in-frame beta chains. Duplicate CDR3 protein sequences are folded into a single record with the most common DNA and genes. The V and J calls here are based on TCRdb, not the publication. A total of around 62,000 distinct CDR3 sequences appear in this sample, less than 5% of them only once. The ten largest clones add up to approximately 5.4% of the sample.

The CDR3 runs 14 residues from the cysteine to the phenylalanine. Only the CDR3 DNA stays, 42 bases, in frame from base 1. The CDR1 and CDR2 encoded by the germline V gene are SQVTM and ANQGSEA. Between the V and J ends, shortened by 8 bases and 5 bases respectively, the junction contains 22 bases. This was a case-control study nested in a cohort of healthcare workers in London, UK, who had nasopharyngeal swab PCR tests and blood samples taken every week. Healthcare workers were recruited between 23 and 31 March 2020, during the week of the UK lockdown, and were followed weekly for up to about 15 weeks. This clonotype has a count of ten or more. It has no known antigen specificity. No qualities accompany the bases; no much larger clone lies one base away.

This clonotype originated in an adult who was a healthcare worker with PCR-confirmed SARS-CoV-2 infection or an uninfected control (not recorded which). Source material: whole blood. The V and J genes are TRBV29-1 and TRBJ2-7; the D gene assignment is perhaps TRBD1 or TRBD2, with each matching 6 bases. The CDR3 reads as follows: CSIRPGGPGDEQYF. In nucleotides, the sequence is TGCAGCATCAGACCTGGGGGGCCCGGGGACGAGCAGTACTTC.